These 10 T cell receptor beta chains were sequenced from one sample in a study of blood T cell repertoires in COVID-19 (TCRdb year 2020). Library preparation was by the immunoSEQ multiplex PCR assay. TCRdb mirrors the immuneACCESS table, restricted to in-frame sequences. Some clones are absent from its copies; in checked studies, under half trace to an unresolved V gene, and the reason for the others is unknown. The sample table records 89,000 or so clones; approximately 85% of these occur just once. The ten largest clones take up around 12% of the sample. The material sequenced was peripheral blood. These receptors all stem from a human donor in a cohort sampled during active COVID-19.

This chain joins TRBV9 and TRBJ2-5; D is undetermined. Trimming removed 4 bases from V and 3 bases from J, with 13 bases in between. CDR1 is SGDLS, CDR2 YYNGEE, per germline. The CDR3 has 14 amino acids. The DNA for the CDR3 is TGTGCCAGCAGCCCTGACCCTAGGAAAGAGACCCAGTACTTC. Translating gives CASSPDPRKETQYF.

The J gene is TRBJ2-2, the V gene TRBV9, with TRBD2 as a possible D gene (5 bases). V was shortened by 0 bases and J by 8 bases, with 11 bases between the two germline ends. From germline, CDR1 is SGDLS and CDR2 YYNGEE. The CDR3 has 14 amino acids. CDR3 sequence: CASSVVSSSGELFF. CDR3 in DNA: TGTGCCAGCAGCGTAGTTTCTAGCTCTGGGGAGCTGTTTTTT.

The V and J genes are TRBV25-1 and TRBJ2-2; maybe TRBD2 (6 bases). With 7 bases removed from V and 4 bases from J, the gap between germline ends came to 13 bases. The CDR3 contains 14 residues. Germline V CDR1 and CDR2: MGHDK, SYGVNS. The CDR3 region is CASIPPGVTGELFF. DNA for the CDR3: TGTGCCAGCATCCCGCCGGGGGTCACCGGGGAGCTGTTTTTT.

CDR3 nucleotides: TGTGCCAGCAGTTTTAGTCGAGGAGGTAGTCATGGCTACACCTTC. Translating it yields CASSFSRGGSHGYTF. J is TRBJ1-2 and V is TRBV11-2; no clear D gene. Trimming took 6 bases from V and 6 from J, leaving 20 bases between them. Germline-derived CDR1 and CDR2 are SGHAT and FQNNGV. The CDR3 covers 15 residues.

The gene calls are TRBV7-9 and TRBJ2-3, with 9 bases lining up with TRBD2. Per the germline V gene, CDR1 is SEHNR and CDR2 is FQNEAQ (reference sequence). The CDR3 consists of 15 residues. V dropped 4 bases and J dropped 1; count of bases not matched to a gene: 3. CDR3 amino acids: CASSSLAGRTDTQYF. As DNA, the CDR3 is TGTGCCAGCAGCTCGCTAGCGGGACGCACAGATACGCAGTATTTT.

The V and J genes are TRBV7-2 and TRBJ1-2; the match to TRBD1 covers 8 bases. The trim removed 5 bases at V and 2 bases at J, leaving 1 base unmatched. The CDR3 length is 13 residues. Germline V lookup: CDR1 SGHTA, CDR2 FQGNSA. The CDR3 sequence is CASSRTGNYGYTF. The CDR3 DNA sequence: TGTGCCAGCAGCCGGACAGGGAACTATGGCTACACCTTC.

The chain recombines TRBV5-4 with TRBJ2-7; D is possibly TRBD2 (5 bases). Germline-derived CDR1 and CDR2 are SGHNT and YYREEE (reference sequence). The CDR3 runs 15 residues. The V and J ends lost 4 bases and 4 bases respectively, with 18 bases between them. The CDR3 region has the DNA TGTGCCAGCAGCCCCGGTGTTGGAGGTAGTTACGAGCAGTACTTC. Translated: CASSPGVGGSYEQYF.

V and J are TRBV29-1 and TRBJ2-5, with TRBD1 as a possible D gene (6 bases). V was trimmed by 4 bases and J by 0 bases, leaving 18 bases between them. The CDR3 runs 16 residues. The germline V gene encodes CDR1 SQVTM and CDR2 ANQGSEA. The chain's CDR3 is CSVVRHRTEYQETQYF. The CDR3 DNA reads as TGCAGCGTTGTTAGACACCGGACAGAGTACCAAGAGACCCAGTACTTC. The entire variable domain, with the rest obtained from reference TRBV29-1 and TRBJ2-5, is as follows: SAVISQKPSRDICQRGTSLTIQCQVDSQVTMMFWYRQQPGQSLTLIATANQGSEATYESGFVIDKFPISRPNLTFSTLTVSNMSPEDSSIYLCSVVRHRTEYQETQYFGPGTRLLVL.

The V call is TRBV4-3, the J call TRBJ1-2; TRBD1 is a possible D gene (5 bases). Germline loops: CDR1 LGHNA, CDR2 YSLEER. The CDR3 spans 15 residues. The V gene lost 0 bases and the J gene lost 3 bases, with 11 bases spanning the gap. The CDR3, as DNA: TGCGCCAGCAGCCAAGAACCGGGCAGGGACTATGGCTACACCTTC. Translated, it gives CASSQEPGRDYGYTF.

This chain links TRBV7-3 with TRBJ2-7; 9 bases line up with TRBD1. The CDR3 spans 13 residues. Germline CDR1 SGHTA, CDR2 FQGTGA. Losses at the gene ends were 5 bases for V and 5 bases for J; bases not matched to a gene: 4. The CDR3 bases are TGTGCCAGCAGCCGACAGGGGGGGGACGAGCAGTACTTC. Its translation: CASSRQGGDEQYF.